A selection of T cell receptor beta chains follows, all from one sample in a study of blood T cell repertoires in COVID-19. Here immunoSEQ multiplex PCR was the method, and the copy in TCRdb shows in-frame clones only, minus some. This table has 110,000 to 150,000 clones, approximately 85% appearing once. The sample was peripheral blood. The receptors were gathered from a man in his fifties with acute or convalescent COVID-19. Each CDR3 is given with its conserved first and last residue. Fields, in order: CDR3 protein, CDR3 DNA, V gene, clone size, D gene, J gene. A D gene is named only where the DNA matches it firmly. A clone size is listed for some rows: how often the clone was seen (once, few, many), or a class if it is expanded.

CDR3 protein: CASSVTSAPHTDTQYF
CDR3 DNA: TGTGCCAGCAGCGTAACTAGCGCCCCCCACACAGATACGCAGTATTTT
V gene: TRBV9
clone size: NA
D gene: TRBD2
J gene: TRBJ2-3

CDR3 protein: CASSFSPNREQFF
CDR3 DNA: TGTGCCAGCAGCTTTTCCCCTAATCGAGAGCAGTTCTTC
V gene: TRBV7-3
clone size: NA
D gene: NA
J gene: TRBJ2-1

CDR3 protein: CASSQGWRSNYGYTF
CDR3 DNA: TGTGCCAGTAGTCAGGGGTGGCGTTCTAACTATGGCTACACCTTC
V gene: TRBV19
clone size: NA
D gene: NA
J gene: TRBJ1-2

CDR3 protein: CASSLWAGLREQYF
CDR3 DNA: TGTGCCAGCAGTTTATGGGCAGGCCTCCGGGAGCAGTACTTC
V gene: TRBV28
clone size: NA
D gene: NA
J gene: TRBJ2-7

CDR3 protein: CASSQPRGHEQYF
CDR3 DNA: TGTGCCAGCAGCCAACCAAGGGGCCACGAGCAGTACTTC
V gene: TRBV3-1/TRBV3-2
clone size: NA
D gene: NA
J gene: TRBJ2-7

CDR3 protein: CASSLVAGPYEQYF
CDR3 DNA: TGTGCCAGCAGCCTGGTAGCGGGCCCGTACGAGCAGTACTTC
V gene: TRBV3-1/TRBV3-2
clone size: NA
D gene: TRBD2
J gene: TRBJ2-7

CDR3 protein: CASSRARSSYNEQFF
CDR3 DNA: TGTGCCAGCAGTCGTGCTCGGAGCTCCTACAATGAGCAGTTCTTC
V gene: TRBV11-2
clone size: once
D gene: NA
J gene: TRBJ2-1

CDR3 protein: CASSDPQALTYEQYF
CDR3 DNA: TGCGCCAGCAGTGACCCACAGGCCCTGACCTACGAGCAGTACTTC
V gene: TRBV10-1
clone size: once
D gene: NA
J gene: TRBJ2-7

CDR3 protein: CSVPEAGVGGYTF
CDR3 DNA: TGCAGCGTCCCCGAGGCAGGGGTAGGTGGCTACACCTTC
V gene: TRBV29-1
clone size: few
D gene: NA
J gene: TRBJ1-2

CDR3 protein: CASSGQLTNGYTF
CDR3 DNA: TGTGCCAGCAGCGGACAGCTTACCAATGGCTACACCTTC
V gene: TRBV28
clone size: NA
D gene: NA
J gene: TRBJ1-2

CDR3 protein: CASSTRTGRETQYF
CDR3 DNA: TGTGCCAGCAGCACCCGGACAGGAAGGGAGACCCAGTACTTC
V gene: TRBV11-2
clone size: NA
D gene: TRBD1
J gene: TRBJ2-5

CDR3 protein: CASCDWDRGSGELFF
CDR3 DNA: TGTGCCAGCTGCGATTGGGACAGGGGAAGCGGGGAGCTGTTTTTT
V gene: TRBV6-5
clone size: NA
D gene: TRBD1
J gene: TRBJ2-2

CDR3 protein: CASSHGQANYGYTF
CDR3 DNA: TGCGCCAGCAGCCACGGACAAGCTAACTATGGCTACACCTTC
V gene: TRBV4-1
clone size: NA
D gene: NA
J gene: TRBJ1-2

CDR3 protein: CASSVLGGSTDTQYF
CDR3 DNA: TGTGCCAGCAGTGTCTTGGGGGGTAGCACAGATACGCAGTATTTT
V gene: TRBV2
clone size: NA
D gene: NA
J gene: TRBJ2-3

CDR3 protein: CASTTIAGTGAYNEQFF
CDR3 DNA: TGTGCCAGCACCACGATCGCCGGGACAGGGGCCTACAATGAGCAGTTCTTC
V gene: TRBV7-6
clone size: NA
D gene: TRBD1
J gene: TRBJ2-1

CDR3 protein: CASSSRDRGVETQYF
CDR3 DNA: TGTGCCAGCAGCTCGCGAGACAGGGGAGTCGAGACCCAGTACTTC
V gene: TRBV5-4
clone size: NA
D gene: TRBD1
J gene: TRBJ2-5

CDR3 protein: CASSLLQDSGANVLTF
CDR3 DNA: TGTGCCAGCAGCTTACTCCAGGACTCTGGGGCCAACGTCCTGACTTTC
V gene: TRBV11-2
clone size: NA
D gene: NA
J gene: TRBJ2-6

CDR3 protein: CASSLEAATDTQYF
CDR3 DNA: TGTGCCAGCAGCTTAGAAGCCGCCACAGATACGCAGTATTTT
V gene: TRBV11-3
clone size: NA
D gene: NA
J gene: TRBJ2-3

CDR3 protein: CASSLRTVRMNTEAFF
CDR3 DNA: TGTGCCAGCAGCCTAAGGACAGTTCGCATGAACACTGAAGCTTTCTTT
V gene: TRBV5-5
clone size: NA
D gene: NA
J gene: TRBJ1-1

CDR3 protein: CASSRGQGRNTEAFF
CDR3 DNA: TGTGCCAGCAGCCGGGGACAGGGGAGGAACACTGAAGCTTTCTTT
V gene: TRBV11-3
clone size: NA
D gene: TRBD1
J gene: TRBJ1-1

CDR3 protein: CASSSRGANYGYTF
CDR3 DNA: TGTGCCAGCAGCAGCAGGGGGGCGAACTATGGCTACACCTTC
V gene: TRBV27
clone size: NA
D gene: TRBD1
J gene: TRBJ1-2

CDR3 protein: CATKIRQEGTQYF
CDR3 DNA: TGTGCCACCAAAATCAGGCAAGAGGGGACCCAGTACTTC
V gene: TRBV15
clone size: NA
D gene: NA
J gene: TRBJ2-5

CDR3 protein: CASSLMQFSFGTSGTEGKETQYF
CDR3 DNA: TGCGCCAGCAGCTTGATGCAGTTTTCGTTCGGGACTAGCGGGACTGAAGGGAAAGAGACCCAGTACTTC
V gene: TRBV5-1
clone size: NA
D gene: TRBD2
J gene: TRBJ2-5

CDR3 protein: CASSRGQGAAPDTEAFF
CDR3 DNA: TGTGCCAGCTCACGCGGACAGGGGGCCGCTCCGGACACTGAAGCTTTCTTT
V gene: TRBV18
clone size: NA
D gene: TRBD1
J gene: TRBJ1-1

CDR3 protein: CASSPRPTGGVETQYF
CDR3 DNA: TGTGCCAGCAGTCCCAGACCGACAGGGGGCGTTGAGACCCAGTACTTC
V gene: TRBV27
clone size: NA
D gene: TRBD1
J gene: TRBJ2-5

CDR3 protein: CASSYVSSYNSPLHF
CDR3 DNA: TGTGCCAGCAGTTACGTGAGCTCCTATAATTCACCCCTCCACTTT
V gene: TRBV6-5
clone size: NA
D gene: NA
J gene: TRBJ1-6

CDR3 protein: CAWSVSGAQETQYF
CDR3 DNA: TGTGCCTGGAGTGTCTCAGGGGCCCAAGAGACCCAGTACTTC
V gene: TRBV30
clone size: NA
D gene: NA
J gene: TRBJ2-5

CDR3 protein: CASSLGGDEQFF
CDR3 DNA: TGTGCCAGCAGCTTGGGAGGGGATGAGCAGTTCTTC
V gene: TRBV7-3
clone size: NA
D gene: TRBD2
J gene: TRBJ2-1

CDR3 protein: CASSSGLSPSYNEQFF
CDR3 DNA: TGTGCCAGCAGCTCCGGACTATCCCCCTCCTACAATGAGCAGTTCTTC
V gene: TRBV13
clone size: NA
D gene: NA
J gene: TRBJ2-1

CDR3 protein: CASSSGGWYTGELFF
CDR3 DNA: TGTGCCAGCAGTTCAGGGGGATGGTACACCGGGGAGCTGTTTTTT
V gene: TRBV14
clone size: NA
D gene: TRBD1
J gene: TRBJ2-2

CDR3 protein: CASSLDRSERGPRF
CDR3 DNA: TGTGCCAGCAGCTTAGATCGATCCGAGCGGGGACCCCGGTTC
V gene: TRBV11-2
clone size: NA
D gene: TRBD2
J gene: TRBJ2-7

CDR3 protein: CASSLDYDFQETQYF
CDR3 DNA: TGTGCCAGCAGCTTAGATTATGACTTTCAAGAGACCCAGTACTTC
V gene: TRBV11-2
clone size: few
D gene: NA
J gene: TRBJ2-5

CDR3 protein: CASSTDRGHGYTF
CDR3 DNA: TGTGCCAGCAGTACAGACAGGGGACATGGCTACACCTTC
V gene: TRBV6-5
clone size: few
D gene: TRBD1
J gene: TRBJ1-2

CDR3 protein: CASSLAGTSAHEQYF
CDR3 DNA: TGCGCCAGCAGCTTGGCCGGGACTAGCGCCCACGAGCAGTACTTC
V gene: TRBV5-1
clone size: NA
D gene: TRBD2
J gene: TRBJ2-7

CDR3 protein: CASSLSQGLAGGPDTQYF
CDR3 DNA: TGTGCCAGCAGTTTATCCCAAGGACTAGCGGGAGGGCCAGATACGCAGTATTTT
V gene: TRBV28
clone size: NA
D gene: TRBD2
J gene: TRBJ2-3

CDR3 protein: CAWTPSTEAFF
CDR3 DNA: TGTGCCTGGACTCCGTCCACTGAAGCTTTCTTT
V gene: TRBV30
clone size: few
D gene: NA
J gene: TRBJ1-1

CDR3 protein: CASSQMDRGQSYEQYF
CDR3 DNA: TGCGCCAGCAGCCAAATGGACAGGGGGCAAAGCTACGAGCAGTACTTC
V gene: TRBV4-1
clone size: NA
D gene: TRBD1
J gene: TRBJ2-7

CDR3 protein: CASSVEQGAGEKLFF
CDR3 DNA: TGTGCCAGCAGCGTAGAGCAGGGGGCGGGTGAAAAACTGTTTTTT
V gene: TRBV9
clone size: NA
D gene: TRBD1
J gene: TRBJ1-4

CDR3 protein: CASSLAYLTSTDTQYF
CDR3 DNA: TGTGCCAGCAGCTTGGCCTATCTCACTAGCACAGATACGCAGTATTTT
V gene: TRBV5-5
clone size: once
D gene: NA
J gene: TRBJ2-3

CDR3 protein: CASTPDSSYNSPLHF
CDR3 DNA: TGTGCCAGCACTCCGGACAGCTCCTATAATTCACCCCTCCACTTT
V gene: TRBV28
clone size: NA
D gene: NA
J gene: TRBJ1-6

CDR3 protein: CASRPGQGIYEQYF
CDR3 DNA: TGTGCCAGCAGGCCGGGACAGGGTATCTACGAGCAGTACTTC
V gene: TRBV5-5
clone size: NA
D gene: TRBD1
J gene: TRBJ2-7

CDR3 protein: CASSIIEQGIWNSPLHF
CDR3 DNA: TGTGCCAGTAGTATCATAGAACAGGGGATTTGGAATTCACCCCTCCACTTT
V gene: TRBV19
clone size: NA
D gene: TRBD1
J gene: TRBJ1-6

CDR3 protein: CSASGSGFGNTEAFF
CDR3 DNA: TGCAGTGCTAGTGGTTCAGGGTTTGGAAACACTGAAGCTTTCTTT
V gene: TRBV20-1
clone size: NA
D gene: NA
J gene: TRBJ1-1

CDR3 protein: CASSLDINYEQYF
CDR3 DNA: TGTGCCAGCAGTCTGGACATAAACTACGAGCAGTACTTC
V gene: TRBV27
clone size: NA
D gene: NA
J gene: TRBJ2-7

CDR3 protein: CASSISYNEQFF
CDR3 DNA: TGTGCCAGTAGTATTAGCTACAATGAGCAGTTCTTC
V gene: TRBV19
clone size: NA
D gene: NA
J gene: TRBJ2-1